These 21 T cell receptor beta chains were all obtained from the same sample, sequenced in a study of blood T cell repertoires in COVID-19. Clones were read by immunoSEQ multiplex PCR, and TCRdb kept only the in-frame ones, dropping some. The table lists 350,000 to 550,000 clones, around 87% of them singletons. What was sequenced was PBMCs or T cells enriched from blood (not recorded which). These receptors originate from a man aged 25 to 40 who had recovered from COVID-19.

The chain is built from TRBV21-1 and TRBJ2-1; TRBD2 reflects the table's D call only, with no check against the DNA. TRBV21-1 is annotated as a pseudogene. The CDR3 loop spans 14 amino acids. CDR3 loop: CASTVGGLHNEQFF. The CDR3 nucleotides read TGTGCCAGCACCGTGGGGGGACTACACAATGAGCAGTTCTTC.

The CDR3 DNA follows: TGTGCCAGCAGCCAAGAGGGGGACACTACTAGCACAGATACGCAGTATTTT. It encodes CASSQEGDTTSTDTQYF. The chain carries TRBV3-1 (or the pseudogene TRBV3-2) and TRBJ2-3; the D gene is possibly TRBD1 (6 bases). Per germline, CDR1 LGHDT and CDR2 YNNKEL (reference sequence). There are 17 residues in the CDR3. Trimming took 0 bases from V and 0 from J, leaving 13 bases between them.

There are a few counts of this clone. The rearrangement joins TRBV3-1 (or the pseudogene TRBV3-2) to TRBJ2-7; 8 nucleotides line up with TRBD1. Per the germline V gene, CDR1 is LGHDT and CDR2 is YNNKEL (reference sequence). This CDR3 is built from 14 residues. Losses at the gene ends were 3 bases for V and 2 bases for J; bases not matched to a gene: 3. In DNA form, the CDR3 reads TGTGCCAGCAGCCAGGGACAGGTGACCTACGAGCAGTACTTC. Translation: CASSQGQVTYEQYF.

The V gene is TRBV27, the J gene TRBJ2-2; perhaps TRBD2 as D (7 bases). Trimming took off 8 bases at V and 5 bases at J, with 21 bases between the two ends. The CDR3 sequence is 16 residues long. Germline V lookup: CDR1 MNHEY, CDR2 SMNVEV (reference sequence). The DNA of the CDR3 is TGTGCCAGCTCCCCACCAGCGGGACAAAGAACCGGGGAGCTGTTTTTT. Its protein product is CASSPPAGQRTGELFF.

The chain is built from TRBV7-9 and TRBJ2-5, with 12 bases fitting TRBD1. CDR3 length: 16 amino acids. Per germline, CDR1 SEHNR and CDR2 FQNEAQ (reference sequence). V trimming: 6 bases; J trimming: 5 bases; junction bases outside the gene matches: 10. The CDR3 sequence: CASRQSGTGGWETQYF. The CDR3 DNA is TGTGCCAGCAGACAAAGTGGGACAGGGGGCTGGGAGACCCAGTACTTC. The variable domain in full, completed from reference TRBV7-9 and TRBJ2-5, reads DTGVSQNPRHKITKRGQNVTFRCDPISEHNRLYWYRQTLGQGPEFLTYFQNEAQLEKSRLLSDRFSAERPKGSFSTLEIQRTEQGDSAMYLCASRQSGTGGWETQYFGPGTRLLVL.

CDR3 amino acids: CASSAGGSFEQYF. In DNA form, the CDR3 reads TGTGCCAGCAGCGCCGGGGGGTCGTTCGAGCAGTACTTC. This chain uses TRBV12-3 or TRBV12-4 with TRBJ2-7; the match to TRBD2 covers 7 bases. The V segment lost 6 bases and the J segment 6 bases; nucleotides outside the gene matches: 8. CDR3 length: 13 residues.

This chain links TRBV18 with TRBJ1-3; D is unclear. The germline gives CDR1 KGHSH, CDR2 LQKENI. The CDR3 consists of 14 residues. Trimming pared 6 bases from V and 2 bases from J, leaving 11 bases between. The CDR3, as DNA: TGTGCCAGCTCCACGGGGAGTCCTGGAAACACCATATATTTT. This translates into CASSTGSPGNTIYF.

On this clone itself: This sample includes further DNA sequences coding for the same CDR3. The chain is built from TRBV7-9 and TRBJ2-3; D not certain. The length of the CDR3 is 12 residues. Germline V gene lookup returns CDR1 SEHNR and CDR2 FQNEAQ (reference sequence). The ends were cut back, 6 bases at V and 1 base at J, with 5 bases in the middle. Here the CDR3 DNA reads TGTGCCAGCAGTCGCGGCACAGATACGCAGTATTTT. Its protein is CASSRGTDTQYF.

The chain is built from TRBV11-2 and TRBJ1-1; 10 nucleotides agree with TRBD1. V lost 5 bases to trimming and J lost 3 bases; unmatched junction nucleotides: 6. Per germline, CDR1 SGHAT and CDR2 FQNNGV. This CDR3 has 15 amino acids. CDR3 coding DNA: TGTGCCAGCAGCCTCTGGACAGGGGGGGACACTGAAGCTTTCTTT. It specifies CASSLWTGGDTEAFF. The full variable domain, its missing parts supplied by reference TRBV11-2 and TRBJ1-1, is EAGVAQSPRYKIIEKRQSVAFWCNPISGHATLYWYQQILGQGPKLLIQFQNNGVVDDSQLPKDRFSAERLKGVDSTLKIQPAKLEDSAVYLCASSLWTGGDTEAFFGQGTRLTVV.

This clone appeared a few times. The chain is built from TRBV11-2 and TRBJ2-1, with 8 bases identical to TRBD2. Germline V gene sequence: CDR1 SGHAT, CDR2 FQNNGV. Trimming took 1 base from V and 0 from J; bases not matched to a gene: 8. The CDR3 covers 18 residues. The CDR3 nucleotides read TGTGCCAGCAGCTTAGCTGGGAGCGGGAGTGGCTCCTACAATGAGCAGTTCTTC. Protein sequence: CASSLAGSGSGSYNEQFF.

In DNA form, the CDR3 reads TGTGCCAGTATCCTATCAGGGGGGAACACCGGGGAGCTGTTTTTT. Translated: CASILSGGNTGELFF. The chain employs TRBV19 and TRBJ2-2; 7 bases align to TRBD1. This CDR3 is 15 amino acids long. The germline V gene has CDR1 LNHDA and CDR2 SQIVND (reference sequence). V was clipped by 7 bases and J by 1 base; unmatched bases: 6.

The chain combines TRBV3-1 (or the pseudogene TRBV3-2) with TRBJ2-7, with 10 bases lining up with TRBD2. Germline loops: CDR1 LGHDT, CDR2 YNNKEL (reference sequence). This CDR3 is built from 14 residues. V trimming: 5 bases; J trimming: 5 bases; junction bases outside the gene matches: 6. Here the CDR3 reads CASSGSGRGDEQYF. DNA of the CDR3: TGTGCCAGCAGCGGGAGCGGGAGGGGAGACGAGCAGTACTTC.

The V gene is TRBV2, the J gene TRBJ2-7; 9 bases align to TRBD2. V lost 8 bases to trimming and J lost 3 bases; unmatched junction nucleotides: 11. Germline-derived CDR1 and CDR2 are SNHLY and FYNNEI. The CDR3 totals 15 residues. DNA of the CDR3: TGTGCCAGCGTTAGAACTATTAGCGGGAGCTACGAGCAGTACTTC. Translated, it gives CASVRTISGSYEQYF.

The chain carries TRBV11-2 and TRBJ1-2; TRBD1 is a possible D gene (5 bases). The V and J ends lost 5 bases and 4 bases respectively, with 14 bases between them. CDR1 is SGHAT, CDR2 FQNNGV, per germline. This CDR3 contains 14 residues. CDR3 in amino acids: CASSQNRGGYGYTF. The CDR3 nucleotides read TGTGCCAGCAGCCAGAATCGGGGGGGCTATGGCTACACCTTC. Together with reference TRBV11-2 and TRBJ1-2, the CDR3 gives the full variable domain: EAGVAQSPRYKIIEKRQSVAFWCNPISGHATLYWYQQILGQGPKLLIQFQNNGVVDDSQLPKDRFSAERLKGVDSTLKIQPAKLEDSAVYLCASSQNRGGYGYTFGSGTRLTVV.

This chain uses TRBV20-1 with TRBJ1-1; 8 bases fit TRBD1. Germline values: CDR1 DFQATT, CDR2 SNEGSKA (reference sequence). V was pared by 3 bases and J by 1 base, with 1 base of the junction left unmatched. This CDR3 region has 13 residues. The CDR3 DNA sequence: TGCAGTGCTAGTCAGGGGGCGAACACTGAAGCTTTCTTT. This codes for CSASQGANTEAFF.

The rearrangement links TRBV21-1 to TRBJ2-1; the table gives TRBD2 as D, unverified against the DNA. TRBV21-1 is assigned pseudogene status. The CDR3 has 15 residues. Here the CDR3 reads CASSETSGRAGEQFF. As DNA, the CDR3 is TGTGCCAGCAGCGAAACTAGCGGGAGGGCGGGTGAGCAGTTCTTC.

The genes are TRBV12-3 or TRBV12-4 and TRBJ1-5; weak D call: TRBD1 (5 bases). Trimming stripped 3 bases from V and 11 bases from J, with 8 bases between. The length of the CDR3 is 11 residues. Here the CDR3 DNA reads TGTGCCAGCAGTTTGGGGGGGGCCCAGCATTTT. Amino acids: CASSLGGAQHF.

This chain connects TRBV4-1 to TRBJ2-7, with D possibly matching TRBD2 (5 bases). Germline V CDR1 and CDR2: MGHRA, YSYEKL. V was pared by 0 bases and J by 3 bases, with 6 bases between. This CDR3 contains 13 residues. CDR3 amino acids: CASSQERVYEQYF. The DNA of the CDR3 is TGCGCCAGCAGCCAAGAGAGGGTCTACGAGCAGTACTTC.

This chain joins TRBV3-1 (or the pseudogene TRBV3-2) and TRBJ1-5; D perhaps matches TRBD1 (5 bases). Germline V gene lookup returns CDR1 LGHDT and CDR2 YNNKEL (reference sequence). With 1 base removed from V and 7 bases from J, the gap between germline ends came to 14 bases. There are 15 residues in the CDR3. In DNA, the CDR3 is TGTGCCAGCAGCCAAGGGTCGGGGGTCGGACAGCCCCAGCATTTT. Protein sequence: CASSQGSGVGQPQHF.

This clone was recorded once. The chain has TRBV5-4 and TRBJ2-5, with TRBD1 as a possible D gene (6 bases). Looked up from germline, CDR1 is SGHNT and CDR2 is YYREEE (reference sequence). The V end was cut by 4 bases, the J end by 0 bases, with 13 bases between. This CDR3 is built from 15 residues. The CDR3 protein is CASSRDNTNQETQYF. CDR3 bases: TGTGCCAGCAGCCGGGACAATACAAACCAAGAGACCCAGTACTTC.

The chain uses TRBV19 and TRBJ2-5; 14 nucleotides line up with TRBD2. With V trimmed by 3 bases and J by 3 bases, 6 bases remained unmatched. Germline V lookup: CDR1 LNHDA, CDR2 SQIVND (reference sequence). The CDR3 totals 17 residues. The CDR3 loop is CASSISGTSGRKETQYF. DNA for the CDR3: TGTGCCAGTAGTATTTCTGGGACTAGCGGGAGAAAAGAGACCCAGTACTTC.